The 26 T cell receptor beta chains reported below all come from one sample, sequenced in a study of T cell changes during pregnancy in multiple sclerosis. The method was immunoSEQ multiplex PCR; TCRdb's version includes in-frame clones alone and lacks a portion of them. This table has approximately 100,000 clones, more than 85% appearing once. This specimen consisted of peripheral blood, obtained in the second trimester of pregnancy. All receptors derive from a female donor with multiple sclerosis, enrolled in a pregnancy study.

This clone was recorded only once. The J gene is TRBJ2-7, the V gene TRBV2; 15 bases align to TRBD2. Germline V lookup: CDR1 SNHLY, CDR2 FYNNEI. V lost 8 bases, J lost 3 bases, and 2 bases stayed unmatched. The CDR3 loop spans 14 amino acids. The CDR3 nucleotides are TGTGCCAGCCCGGGACTAGCGGGGGGCTACGAGCAGTACTTC. It specifies CASPGLAGGYEQYF.

In regard to this clone: One end of the junction does not line up with germline, which may come from a read error. This sequence joins TRBV5-4 and TRBJ2-7; D uncertain. Germline V gives CDR1 SGHNT, CDR2 YYREEE (reference sequence). This CDR3 spans 13 amino acids. CDR3 loop: CASGFFSSYEQYF. The CDR3 bases are TGTGCCAGCGGCTTTTTTAGTTCCTACGAGCAGTACTTC. The whole variable domain, remainder taken from reference TRBV5-4 and TRBJ2-7, is ETGVTQSPTHLIKTRGQQVTLRCSSQSGHNTVSWYQQALGQGPQFIFQYYREEENGRGNFPPRFSGLQFPNYSSELNVNALELDDSALYLCASGFFSSYEQYFGPGTRLTVT.

The chain has TRBV28 and TRBJ2-7; 8 bases agree with TRBD1. V gave up 5 bases and J gave up 9 bases; unmatched junction bases: 15. The length of the CDR3 is 15 residues. In germline, CDR1 is MDHEN, CDR2 SYDVKM. The DNA for the CDR3 is TGTGCCAGCAGTCAAAGTCAGGGGGCTGCTATTGCGCAGTACTTC. Its translation: CASSQSQGAAIAQYF.

V usage is TRBV4-2 and J usage is TRBJ2-1; a weak D match, TRBD2 (6 bases). The CDR3 has 17 residues. V was shortened by 4 bases and J by 1 base, with 17 bases between the two germline ends. Germline values: CDR1 LGHNA, CDR2 YNFKEQ. The CDR3, as DNA: TGTGCCAGCAGCCTTAATGGGGTGACTAGTTCCTACAATGAGCAGTTCTTC. Encoded protein: CASSLNGVTSSYNEQFF.

A remark on this clone: Mismatch with germline at one junction end may stem from a read error. This sequence joins TRBV7-7 and TRBJ2-1; D uncertain. The CDR3 runs to 12 residues. The germline V gene has CDR1 SSHAT and CDR2 FNYEAQ (reference sequence). CDR3 in amino acids: CASSPGAGEQFF. CDR3 in DNA: TGTGCTAGCAGCCCCGGTGCCGGGGAGCAGTTCTTC.

There are a few counts of this clone. Compared with germline, one end of the junction differs, possibly owing to a read error. V gene TRBV18 combines with J gene TRBJ2-2, with 10 bases that match TRBD2. Germline V gene data show CDR1 as KGHSH and CDR2 as LQKENI. This CDR3 contains 18 residues. CDR3 bases: TGTGCCAGCTCACCAGGGTACCAACTAGCGGGGAACTCCGGGGAGCTGTTTTTT. It specifies CASSPGYQLAGNSGELFF.

This clone was recorded only once. The rearrangement joins TRBV7-3 to TRBJ2-1, with D perhaps TRBD2 (5 bases). The ends were cut back, 4 bases at V and 0 bases at J, with 10 bases in the middle. This CDR3 is built from 15 residues. The germline CDR1 and CDR2 sequences are SGHTA and FQGTGA. The CDR3 here is CASSSGISSYNEQFF. The CDR3 region has the DNA TGTGCCAGCAGCTCGGGAATTAGCTCCTACAATGAGCAGTTCTTC.

This clone was seen a single time. V is TRBV5-4 and J is TRBJ1-1; possibly TRBD1 for D (6 bases). The CDR3 runs to 16 residues. Germline V gene lookup returns CDR1 SGHNT and CDR2 YYREEE (reference sequence). The germline V and J ends were trimmed by 0 bases and 0 bases, with 12 bases remaining between them. The CDR3 loop is CASSLEARGVNTEAFF. DNA for the CDR3: TGTGCCAGCAGCTTGGAGGCCAGGGGTGTGAACACTGAAGCTTTCTTT.

The chain has TRBV9 and TRBJ1-3, with D possibly TRBD1 on 5 matching bases. Germline CDR1 is SGDLS and CDR2 is YYNGEE. Trimming cost V 3 bases and J 0 bases, with 7 bases left between them. The CDR3 totals 14 residues. The CDR3 nucleotides are TGTGCCAGCAGCGCCGACAGCTCTGGAAACACCATATATTTT. Its protein product is CASSADSSGNTIYF.

The CDR3 sequence: CASSSYGARTGELFF. The CDR3 DNA sequence: TGTGCCAGCAGCTCCTACGGAGCTCGGACCGGGGAGCTGTTTTTT. The gene calls are TRBV7-9 and TRBJ2-2; D call uncertain. The CDR3 contains 15 residues. Germline lookup yields CDR1 SEHNR and CDR2 FQNEAQ (reference sequence). V lost 4 bases and J 5 bases, leaving 14 bases between the germline ends.

V is TRBV27 and J is TRBJ2-1, with 7 nucleotides matching TRBD2. V dropped 2 bases and J dropped 7; count of bases not matched to a gene: 11. The CDR3 is 16 amino acids. Per the germline V gene, CDR1 is MNHEY and CDR2 is SMNVEV (reference sequence). The CDR3 coding sequence is TGTGCCAGCAGTTTACCTAGCGGCCCTCTGGGGAATGAGCAGTTCTTC. Encoded protein: CASSLPSGPLGNEQFF.

In this sample, this clone turned up a few times. The J gene is TRBJ2-2, the V gene TRBV29-1; D perhaps matches TRBD1 (6 bases). Per the germline V gene, CDR1 is SQVTM and CDR2 is ANQGSEA. V shed 4 bases and J shed 5 bases, with 11 bases lying between them. This CDR3 comprises 13 residues. Here the CDR3 reads CSVADRPTGELFF. As DNA, the CDR3 is TGCAGCGTTGCCGACAGGCCGACCGGGGAGCTGTTTTTT.

The count of this clone is one. V usage is TRBV5-4 and J usage is TRBJ2-5; D might be TRBD1 (7 bases). Germline CDR1 is SGHNT and CDR2 is YYREEE (reference sequence). The V end was cut by 5 bases, the J end by 4 bases, with 15 bases between. The CDR3 totals 14 residues. The CDR3 coding sequence is TGTGCCAGCAGAGTACAGGGGAGGAGAGAGACCCAGTACTTC. Translated, it gives CASRVQGRRETQYF.

Ten or more counts support this clone. The V call is TRBV6-1, the J call TRBJ2-7; the match to TRBD1 covers 10 bases. CDR3 size: 15 residues. V dropped 8 bases and J dropped 2; count of bases not matched to a gene: 9. Per the germline V gene, CDR1 is MNHNS and CDR2 is SASEGT. DNA for the CDR3: TGTGCCAGCGTAATAGTAGACAGGGGGCCCTACGAGCAGTACTTC. This sequence encodes CASVIVDRGPYEQYF.

V gene TRBV19 combines with J gene TRBJ2-7; no definite D call. Trimming removed 0 bases from V and 6 bases from J, with 9 bases in between. Germline loops: CDR1 LNHDA, CDR2 SQIVND (reference sequence). This CDR3 comprises 13 residues. This CDR3 is CASSIDGTTEQYF. CDR3 DNA: TGTGCCAGTAGTATAGATGGCACTACCGAGCAGTACTTC.

V gene TRBV7-8 combines with J gene TRBJ2-1, with TRBD1 as a possible D gene (6 bases). Trimming pared 5 bases from V and 4 bases from J, leaving 9 bases between. Germline V gene data show CDR1 as SGHVS and CDR2 as FQNEAQ. This CDR3 spans 13 amino acids. As DNA, the CDR3 is TGTGCCAGCAGCACACAGGGTTACAATGAGCAGTTCTTC. Translation gives CASSTQGYNEQFF.

This sequence joins TRBV5-1 and TRBJ2-1, with 7 bases that match TRBD1. Germline CDR1 and CDR2: SGHRS and YFSETQ. This CDR3 region has 15 residues. The V segment lost 3 bases and the J segment 5 bases; nucleotides outside the gene matches: 8. The CDR3 DNA reads TGCGCCAGCAGCTCCCCGACAGGGTTGAACAATGAGCAGTTCTTC. Amino acids: CASSSPTGLNNEQFF.

The rearrangement uses TRBV5-1 and TRBJ1-2; D unclear. The CDR3 spans 13 residues. Looked up from germline, CDR1 is SGHRS and CDR2 is YFSETQ. The V gene lost 3 bases and the J gene lost 9 bases, with 15 bases spanning the gap. The CDR3 loop is CASSSDGERSYTF. The CDR3 nucleotides are TGCGCCAGCAGCTCGGACGGCGAGCGGAGCTACACCTTC. The variable domain in full, completed from reference TRBV5-1 and TRBJ1-2, reads KAGVTQTPRYLIKTRGQQVTLSCSPISGHRSVSWYQQTPGQGLQFLFEYFSETQRNKGNFPGRFSGRQFSNSRSEMNVSTLELGDSALYLCASSSDGERSYTFGSGTRLTVV.

The chain's CDR3 is CASSLGDSAEQYF. The CDR3 DNA reads as TGCGCCAGCAGCTTAGGGGACAGCGCCGAGCAGTACTTC. The gene calls are TRBV5-1 and TRBJ2-7; the match to TRBD1 covers 7 bases. There are 13 residues in the CDR3. Germline CDR1 and CDR2: SGHRS and YFSETQ. The ends lost 2 bases at V and 6 bases at J; junction bases unmatched: 5.

The CDR3 loop is CAIRPSGTTDTQYF. CDR3 sequence (DNA): TGTGCCATCAGACCGAGCGGGACTACAGATACGCAGTATTTT. This rearrangement joins TRBV10-3 to TRBJ2-3; 7 nucleotides agree with TRBD2. CDR1 ENHRY and CDR2 SYGVKD come from the germline V gene. CDR3 size: 14 residues. V lost 6 bases and J lost 3; bases outside the gene matches: 6.

This rearrangement joins TRBV9 to TRBJ2-7, with D maybe TRBD2 (5 bases). V was clipped by 0 bases and J by 2 bases, with 18 bases between them. Germline assignment: CDR1 SGDLS and CDR2 YYNGEE. The CDR3 contains 17 residues. Here the CDR3 reads CASSVGAVGERTYEQYF. DNA for the CDR3: TGTGCCAGCAGCGTAGGGGCAGTGGGAGAACGTACCTACGAGCAGTACTTC.

The chain uses TRBV27 and TRBJ2-7, with 8 bases that match TRBD2. J lost 4 bases, V lost 2 bases, and 4 bases had no gene match. Germline-derived CDR1 and CDR2 are MNHEY and SMNVEV (reference sequence). This CDR3 contains 14 residues. The CDR3 nucleotides are TGTGCCAGCAGTTTAAGGGTAGCGGGATACGAGCAGTACTTC. Its protein product is CASSLRVAGYEQYF.

V usage is TRBV5-1 and J usage is TRBJ2-5, with 7 nucleotides matching TRBD1. CDR1 is SGHRS, CDR2 YFSETQ, per germline. The CDR3 sequence is 13 residues long. V gave up 4 bases and J gave up 4 bases; unmatched junction bases: 4. CDR3 bases: TGCGCCAGCAGCCCCGCAGGGGGAGAGACCCAGTACTTC. It codes for CASSPAGGETQYF. Filled out from reference TRBV5-1 and TRBJ2-5, the complete variable domain reads KAGVTQTPRYLIKTRGQQVTLSCSPISGHRSVSWYQQTPGQGLQFLFEYFSETQRNKGNFPGRFSGRQFSNSRSEMNVSTLELGDSALYLCASSPAGGETQYFGPGTRLLVL.

CDR3 nucleotides: TGCAGCGTGATTCGAGGCACTGAAGCTTTCTTT. Translation: CSVIRGTEAFF. The chain couples TRBV29-1 to TRBJ1-1, with D unresolved. Germline CDR1 and CDR2: SQVTM and ANQGSEA. Trimming removed 6 bases from V and 4 bases from J, with 9 bases in between. The length of the CDR3 is 11 residues.

The V call is TRBV4-1, the J call TRBJ1-5; TRBD1 might be the D (6 bases). V gave up 0 bases and J gave up 4 bases, with 10 bases separating them. The CDR3 covers 15 residues. The germline CDR1 and CDR2 sequences are MGHRA and YSYEKL. The CDR3 nucleotides are TGCGCCAGCAGCCAAGATTTAGGGGGTAATCAGCCCCAGCATTTT. Amino acid sequence: CASSQDLGGNQPQHF.

The chain carries TRBV7-6 and TRBJ1-2; TRBD1 matches at 7 bases. With V trimmed by 4 bases and J by 4 bases, 15 bases remained unmatched. The length of the CDR3 is 17 residues. Germline V gene lookup returns CDR1 SGHVS and CDR2 FNYEAQ. The DNA for the CDR3 is TGTGCCAGCAGCTCCGACCGGCCGGGACAGCCACTCTATGGCTACACCTTC. This sequence encodes CASSSDRPGQPLYGYTF.